These 13 T cell receptor beta chains originate from one sample sequenced in a study of control samples from healthy donors and cancer patients. Only in-frame clones appear in the TCRdb table, and some are missing; sequencing was by immunoSEQ multiplex PCR. The sample records about 98,000 clones, around three quarters being singletons. The sequenced sample was blood. The receptor source for this set is a woman in her 30s in good health.

The J gene is TRBJ2-1, the V gene TRBV7-8, with TRBD2 matching 9 bases. Germline-derived CDR1 and CDR2 are SGHVS and FQNEAQ. Trimming at V came to 1 base and at J to 2 bases, leaving 0 bases not matched to a gene. The CDR3 is made up of 15 amino acids. For the CDR3, the DNA is TGTGCCAGCAGCTTAGGCGGGGGGGCCTACAATGAGCAGTTCTTC. Protein product: CASSLGGGAYNEQFF.

The chain employs TRBV4-3 and TRBJ2-1, with a weak D call TRBD2 (6 bases). The germline V gene encodes CDR1 LGHNA and CDR2 YSLEER. V dropped 4 bases and J dropped 6 bases, with 19 bases sitting between them. The CDR3 loop spans 16 amino acids. The CDR3 sequence is CASSLLSGGLGNEQFF. CDR3 nucleotide sequence: TGCGCCAGCAGCCTCCTCTCCGGGGGATTGGGCAATGAGCAGTTCTTC.

V gene TRBV11-2 combines with J gene TRBJ1-1, with TRBD1 matching over 8 bases. Trimming took 5 bases from V and 0 from J; bases not matched to a gene: 8. CDR3 length: 16 residues. Germline lookup yields CDR1 SGHAT and CDR2 FQNNGV. The CDR3 nucleotides read TGTGCCAGCAGCCCCTGGACAGGGAAGGTGAACACTGAAGCTTTCTTT. It specifies CASSPWTGKVNTEAFF. Complete variable domain (other parts from reference TRBV11-2 and TRBJ1-1): EAGVAQSPRYKIIEKRQSVAFWCNPISGHATLYWYQQILGQGPKLLIQFQNNGVVDDSQLPKDRFSAERLKGVDSTLKIQPAKLEDSAVYLCASSPWTGKVNTEAFFGQGTRLTVV.

This clone is labeled medium-sized. The chain carries TRBV5-6 and TRBJ2-7, with 13 nucleotides matching TRBD2. With V trimmed by 4 bases and J by 0 bases, 10 bases remained unmatched. Germline V gives CDR1 SGHDT, CDR2 YYEEEE. CDR3 length: 18 amino acids. The DNA of the CDR3 is TGTGCCAGCAGCCGGGGACTAGCGGGGATACAAAGCTCCTACGAGCAGTACTTC. This sequence encodes CASSRGLAGIQSSYEQYF.

This rearrangement joins TRBV23-1 to TRBJ2-3, with 8 bases identical to TRBD1. TRBV23-1 qualifies as an ORF whose function is uncertain. CDR3 size: 18 residues. With V trimmed by 3 bases and J by 2 bases, 13 bases remained unmatched. The CDR3 region is CASSQPFCADRVTDTQYF. The CDR3 DNA is TGCGCCAGCAGTCAGCCCTTCTGTGCGGACAGGGTCACAGATACGCAGTATTTT.

The sample holds a few counts of this clone. Compared with germline, one end of the junction differs, possibly owing to a read error. J is TRBJ2-5 and V is TRBV7-2; the match to TRBD1 covers 7 bases. The CDR3 spans 12 residues. The V gene's germline CDR1 is SGHTA and CDR2 FQGNSA. CDR3 DNA sequence: TGTGCCAGCAGCTTAGTTCCGGGACAGACCAACTTC. Translation gives CASSLVPGQTNF.

V and J are TRBV5-1 and TRBJ1-6, with D unresolved. From germline, CDR1 is SGHRS and CDR2 YFSETQ. V shed 0 bases and J shed 0 bases, with 7 bases lying between them. The CDR3 is 16 amino acids. The DNA of the CDR3 is TGCGCCAGCAGCTTGGCGGCAGGCTCCTATAATTCACCCCTCCACTTT. Amino acid sequence: CASSLAAGSYNSPLHF.

The chain employs TRBV11-3 and TRBJ2-3; D gene ambiguous. Trimming removed 5 bases from V and 0 bases from J, with 12 bases in between. The CDR3 runs 15 residues. Germline CDR1 and CDR2: SGHNT and YENEEA. The DNA for the CDR3 is TGTGCCAGCAGCCTGGGTGAGTCGAGCACAGATACGCAGTATTTT. Translation: CASSLGESSTDTQYF. Filled out from reference TRBV11-3 and TRBJ2-3, the complete variable domain reads EAGVVQSPRYKIIEKKQPVAFWCNPISGHNTLYWYLQNLGQGPELLIRYENEEAVDDSQLPKDRFSAERLKGVDSTLKIQPAELGDSAVYLCASSLGESSTDTQYFGPGTRLTVL.

V gene TRBV5-1 combines with J gene TRBJ2-4, with D perhaps matching TRBD1 (5 bases). There are 15 residues in the CDR3. The V gene lost 5 bases and the J gene lost 4 bases, with 16 bases spanning the gap. The germline gives CDR1 SGHRS, CDR2 YFSETQ. The CDR3 reads CASRLDSMTKNIQYF. DNA of the CDR3: TGCGCCAGCAGGCTAGACAGTATGACAAAAAACATTCAGTACTTC.

The CDR3 is CASSRTSGGRRETQYF. The CDR3 DNA reads TGTGCCAGCAGTCGGACTAGCGGGGGGCGGAGGGAGACCCAGTACTTC. This sequence joins TRBV9 and TRBJ2-5; 14 bases are shared with TRBD2. The V segment lost 5 bases and the J segment 5 bases; nucleotides outside the gene matches: 8. CDR1 and CDR2 (germline): SGDLS, YYNGEE. The CDR3 has 16 amino acids.

The genes are TRBV19 and TRBJ2-7; 11 bases match TRBD1. The CDR3 totals 16 residues. Germline values: CDR1 LNHDA, CDR2 SQIVND (reference sequence). Germline trimming cut 6 bases from V and 5 bases from J; bases unmatched to any gene: 12. The CDR3 region has the DNA TGTGCCAGTAGCCCACAAAGGGACAGGGGGTATGACGAGCAGTACTTC. It codes for CASSPQRDRGYDEQYF.

Only a few counts were recorded for this clone. CDR3 sequence reads: CASSYGPEAFF. In nucleotides, the CDR3 is TGTGCCAGCAGCTACGGGCCAGAAGCTTTCTTT. The J gene is TRBJ1-1, the V gene TRBV12-3 or TRBV12-4; D is ambiguous. The CDR3 covers 11 residues. Trimming pared 6 bases from V and 8 bases from J, leaving 10 bases between.

This clone occurred once. This rearrangement joins TRBV19 to TRBJ1-2; 10 bases map to TRBD1. The CDR3 runs to 15 residues. Germline CDR1 LNHDA, CDR2 SQIVND (reference sequence). J gave up 0 bases and V 9 bases, and 7 bases lay outside the gene matches. CDR3 protein: CASTGTGVTNYGYTF. The CDR3, as DNA: TGTGCCAGCACCGGGACAGGGGTTACTAACTATGGCTACACCTTC.